Listed below are T cell receptor beta chains from one sample, sequenced in a study of CD8+ T cells in alopecia areata. Produced via immunoSEQ multiplex PCR; TCRdb's table is partial and in-frame only. The repertoire includes around 150,000 clones, less than 65% of them detected once, and about 38% sits in the top ten. Sample: CD8+ T cells sorted from blood. All receptors derive from a human donor in good health. The CDR3 runs from the conserved cysteine through the conserved F or W. D genes are given only for firm matches.

>TRBJ2-1|TRBV7-2|.
CASSLTGARRDKFF
>TRBJ2-7|TRBV28|.
CASSPMPSSYEQYF
>TRBJ2-7|TRBV11-2|.
CASGGRSYEQYF
>TRBJ2-1|TRBV29-1|TRBD2
CSVEEVAGGYNEQFF
>TRBJ2-2|TRBV9|.
CASSVEKKGTYPIGTGELFF
>TRBJ2-7|TRBV10-3|.
CAISESADKRYF
>TRBJ2-6|TRBV7-8|.
CASSSPTASGANVLTF
>TRBJ2-5|TRBV29-1|.
CSVLARKGQYF
>TRBJ2-2|TRBV9|.
CASSKTGSLSGELFF
>TRBJ2-7|TRBV5-1|TRBD2
CASSSGLAGEHRQQYF
>TRBJ2-7|TRBV4-1|.
CASSPGDAYEQYF
>TRBJ2-7|TRBV7-9|TRBD1
CASSPGTGTYEQYF
>TRBJ2-2|TRBV30|.
CASTRDTGELFF
>TRBJ2-7|TRBV9|.
CASSDDAGTGDYEQYF
>TRBJ2-7|TRBV29-1|.
CSVEVDSYEQYF
>TRBJ2-1|TRBV19|.
CASSIGWDNEQFF
>TRBJ2-6|TRBV7-9|.
CASSLSQSGANVLTF
>TRBJ2-3|TRBV20-1|.
CSAKGTDTQYF
>TRBJ2-7|TRBV7-9|TRBD1
CASSSALTGDHDEQYF
>TRBJ1-5|TRBV19|TRBD1
CASNLGGEWVLSNQPQHF
>TRBJ1-1|TRBV4-1|TRBD1
CASSQGTQTGSTEAFF
>TRBJ2-2|TRBV27|TRBD1
CASSLLDRGDGELFF
>TRBJ2-7|TRBV29-1|.
CSVALPRSYEQYF
>TRBJ2-7|TRBV13|.
CASSREGGNEQYF
>TRBJ2-7|TRBV5-1|.
CASSLAHDEQYF
>TRBJ2-2|TRBV30|.
CAWMILTNTGELFF
>TRBJ1-1|TRBV6-5|.
CASQMLGLNTEAFF
>TRBJ1-1|TRBV30|.
CAWRGGAPEAFF
>TRBJ2-2|TRBV7-9|.
CASSLRGSGELFF
>TRBJ2-1|TRBV6-4|.
CASSEDSSYNEQFF
>TRBJ2-7|TRBV7-8|TRBD2
CASSSLAASYEQYF
>TRBJ2-2|TRBV7-8|TRBD1
CASSPYSTGGAGELFF
>TRBJ1-1|TRBV5-5|.
CASSQGEGLGTEAFF
>TRBJ2-5|TRBV7-9|.
CASSLADGAQETQYF
>TRBJ1-1|TRBV6-1|.
CASSPGELEAFF
>TRBJ2-3|TRBV7-9|.
CASSKRADTQYF
>TRBJ2-5|TRBV27|TRBD2
CASSFSSSGAKETQYF
>TRBJ1-5|TRBV30|.
CAWSVYREGAWSQPQHF
>TRBJ2-1|TRBV5-6|.
CASSSGNGNEQFF
>TRBJ2-7|TRBV29-1|.
CSVGTGSSYEQYF
>TRBJ1-1|TRBV28|.
CASSLFGENSGPEAFF
>TRBJ1-2|TRBV29-1|.
CSVQGTLGYTF
>TRBJ1-5|TRBV28|TRBD1
CASSPPDRVQPQHF
>TRBJ1-2|TRBV20-1|.
CSGLGGYTF
>TRBJ2-2|TRBV7-6|.
CASSNGGVVGAGELFF
>TRBJ2-3|TRBV9|TRBD2
CASSVGLAGDTQYF
>TRBJ2-1|TRBV29-1|.
CSVERGGPYNEQFF
>TRBJ2-2|TRBV4-1|.
CASSHPVGSGTGELFF
>TRBJ1-4|TRBV29-1|.
CSVWGRGGEKLFF
>TRBJ2-2|TRBV29-1|TRBD1
CSVWDRTHLGTGELFF
>TRBJ2-2|TRBV5-5|.
CASSLVFAPPRGELFF
>TRBJ2-7|TRBV14|.
CASSPNHYEQYF
>TRBJ2-2|TRBV9|.
CASSAWATGELFF
>TRBJ2-5|TRBV7-9|TRBD2
CASSLVAGAQETQYF
>TRBJ2-3|TRBV13|.
CASSTTLLADTQYF
>TRBJ1-1|TRBV9|TRBD1
CASSAPGTGANTEAFF